This T cell receptor (beta chain) was found in a study of T-cell reconstitution after alpha-beta-depleted transplantation in children. This clonotype was observed a handful of times. The antigen is unknown. Overall study findings and caveats: Alpha-beta T cells about two months after transplant reportedly derived from several hundred expanded graft clones. Diversity of TCRbeta at day 60 was high in some patients, arising from surviving recipient T cells and thymic progenitors. Newly produced T cells mostly provided counts and TCRbeta diversity after one year, as hyperexpanded clones declined.

Unique molecular identifiers tagged the TCRbeta library. One entry per CDR3 protein, called by TCRdb with MiXCR from the PCR reads. This sample has around 580,000 distinct CDR3 sequences, with about 21% found just once. The material sequenced was PBMCs, mostly from graft donor cells, taken 360 days after TCRalphabeta/CD19-depleted stem cell transplant. The receptor was isolated from a boy under two years old who had a stem cell transplant for acute myeloid leukemia, so the T cells may come from the graft donor.

The CDR3 spells CASRPGVSNQPQHF. As DNA, the CDR3 is TGTGCCAGCAGACCGGGAGTTAGCAATCAGCCCCAGCATTTT. The gene calls are TRBV5-5 and TRBJ1-5, with D hard to call. The CDR3 totals 14 residues. The germline gives CDR1 SGHKS, CDR2 YYEKEE (reference sequence). With 5 bases removed from V and 0 bases from J, the gap between germline ends came to 9 bases.